This T cell receptor (beta chain) is from a study of blood T cells in healthy people across ages. Study results and caveats: Unsorted PBMCs ruled out conclusive naive versus antigen-experienced comparison. The study found more naive CD4+ cells and higher diversity in long-lived than aged donors. Donor CMV status, an unknown factor, possibly confounded changes in expanded clonotypes.

This clonotype occurred a few times. The antigen remains unidentified. PBMCs, at least 7 million per sample, were isolated. The CDR3 consists of 14 residues. Trimming pared 3 bases from V and 2 bases from J, leaving 11 bases between. Germline CDR1 is MGHRA and CDR2 is YSYEKL. Combining a sample-barcoded 5' primer with a J-beta primer mix, a second PCR ran for about 7 to 12 cycles. TCRdb passed the 5' RACE reads through MiXCR, listing each CDR3 protein once. The sample carries about 1,400,000 distinct CDR3 sequences, roughly 60% recorded once. The sample consisted of blood. This rearrangement joins TRBV4-1 to TRBJ2-7; D is uncertain. The sequence came from a man in his late teens or twenties in good health. The CDR3 here is CASSQISGTYEQYF. CDR3 nucleotide sequence: TGCGCCAGCAGCCAGATCTCCGGCACCTACGAGCAGTACTTC.